This TCR beta chain was recovered during a study of blood T cells in healthy people across ages. The study's findings and limits: A greater number of naive CD4+ cells and higher diversity distinguished long-lived donors from aged donors.

A second PCR, run for about 7 to 11 cycles, used a sample-barcoded 5' primer plus a J-beta primer mix. The authors tagged each cDNA molecule using a template-switch adaptor with 12 random nucleotides. One entry per CDR3 protein, called by TCRdb with MiXCR from the 5' RACE reads. The table shows 800,000 or so distinct CDR3 sequences, with about 45% occurring only once. This CDR3 contains 14 residues. Between the trimmed V and J ends, which lost 5 bases and 4 bases, there was a span of 13 bases. CDR1 SGHTA and CDR2 FQGNSA come from the germline V gene. This clonotype has at least ten counts. The antigen remains unidentified.

The sequenced sample consisted of blood. The V and J genes are TRBV7-2 and TRBJ2-3; D might be TRBD1 (6 bases). This receptor was obtained from a man older than 75 in good health. The CDR3 bases are TGTGCCAGCAGCCGGATACCAGGGGCAGATACGCAGTATTTT. Translation: CASSRIPGADTQYF.